This T cell receptor beta chain was identified during a study of regulatory T cells in long-lasting Graves disease (dated by TCRdb to the early 2020s). Context from the whole study: Patients with newly diagnosed Graves' disease had been on antithyroid drugs for under 3 months. A total of roughly 35 samples underwent TCR sequencing: approximately 13 from persistent and around 20 from newly diagnosed Graves' disease patients. The study was registered as a clinical trial and conducted in China. Patients with persistent Graves' disease were compared with patients with newly diagnosed Graves' disease using TCR sequencing and RNA sequencing of peripheral blood. Broad study findings and their caveats: TRBV28, TRBJ1-2 and TRBJ2-5 were preferentially used in persistent disease, while TRBV20-1 and TRBJ2-1 were favored in newly diagnosed disease. Compared with newly diagnosed patients, persistent Graves' disease patients had lower TCR Shannon entropy and fewer highly expanded clones, which suggests clonal expansion. Peripheral blood alone was examined, since thyroid tissue, which constituted the primary lesion, could not be accessed. A larger number of public clonotypes was shared among persistent patients (approximately 3,000) than among newly diagnosed patients (about 990). Only the TCR beta chain was sequenced and analyzed. As a limitation, the authors acknowledged that the small sample size may reduce accuracy.

This clonotype has a count of ten or more. It lacks a known antigen. Per-base qualities were not stored, and no clone one base away is much larger. This specimen's time point label, per the study, means: newly diagnosed GD, antithyroid drugs for less than 3 months. RNA was extracted from PBMCs in TRIzol for both TCR sequencing and RNA sequencing. The diagnosis of Graves' disease was made according to American Thyroid Association guidelines. Recruitment of patients was carried out at an endocrinology department in Xi'an, China. Each patient gave 8.5 to 9.5 milliliters of peripheral blood, collected in an EDTA anticoagulant tube. Ficoll Paque Plus density gradient separation was used to isolate PBMCs, and no additional T cell sorting was done. An Agilent 2100 Bioanalyzer and agarose gel were used to check RNA quality, and a NanoDrop 2000 was used to measure RNA concentration. V loses 2 bases of germline sequence and J loses 2 bases, and the interval between the two ends is 9 bases. Measured from the cysteine to the phenylalanine, the CDR3 is 14 residues long. Of the read, only the CDR3 DNA is kept; its 42 bases are in frame from base 1.

Preparation of the library involved multiplex PCR. TCRdb records Illumina HiSeq 4000 as the sequencer. CDR3 regions were amplified by Arm-PCR with iRepertoire HTBI primers to construct TCR beta libraries. Gel purification was performed on PCR products prior to sequencing. In the source study's methods: Gene usage analysis of CDR3 amino acid clonotypes used the 60 to 75 TRBV and about 13 TRBJ segments found across samples. COPE and FqMerger were used to merge the filtered high-quality paired reads into contigs. BLAST was used to align contigs to IMGT TRBV, TRBD and TRBJ reference genes, and CDR3 was defined according to IMGT. Clonotypes above 0.1% frequency were classified as highly expanded clones. Shannon entropy was used to measure repertoire diversity, and the Gini coefficient was used to measure V-J evenness. Clonotypes shared by more than one individual were considered public. The public sequencing data were trimmed at Q25 with fastp and processed into clonotypes with MiXCR by TCRdb, which kept only in-frame beta chains. Each entry is one CDR3 protein sequence, shown with its most common DNA and genes. The V and J calls were determined by TCRdb, not by the authors. The sample table holds fewer than 350,000 distinct CDR3 sequences, of which 15% to 20% were seen once. More than 35% of the sample goes to the ten largest clones.

The TCR sequence derives from a female donor with Graves disease. The sequenced sample was peripheral blood mononuclear cells (PBMCs), obtained at new diagnosis, from a patient treated with antithyroid drugs. The V and J segments used are TRBV12-3 or TRBV12-4 and TRBJ2-5; a tentative D match to TRBD2 spans 5 bases. The CDR3 loop reads CASSLISAQETQYF. Read as DNA, the sequence is TGTGCCAGCAGTTTAATTAGCGCTCAAGAGACCCAGTACTTC.